Listed here is a single T cell receptor (beta chain). Its specificity is unknown. CDR3 length: 15 residues. Germline values: CDR1 SGHTA, CDR2 FQGNSA. V was pared by 2 bases and J by 6 bases, with 3 bases of the junction left unmatched. This sample's time point: patch test 3, about 24 weeks after DPC sensitization. The treatment: therapeutic diphenylcyclopropenone sensitization with weekly scalp DPC. Participating donors were patients with alopecia, aged 18 to 70 years, considered appropriate candidates for DPC. Attachment of unique molecular identifiers to individual cDNA molecules was performed in the library. TCRdb recomputed calls from the RACE reads with MiXCR, one row per CDR3 protein. Of some 110,000 distinct CDR3 sequences listed, less than 45% are singletons. This entry is derived from a study of human T cells and chemical hapten exposure. Study-level points and caveats: No change in TCRs above 1 in 1000 frequency was produced by DPC sensitization.

This rearrangement joins TRBV7-2 to TRBJ2-1, with 11 positions matching TRBD2. The starting material was whole blood, obtained in connection with sensitization to the hapten diphenylcyclopropenone (DPC). The TCR comes from a man aged 35 to 55 with alopecia areata. Some clones in this sample may be carry-over from other donors' samples. The CDR3 loop is CASSLSGTSGNEQFF. The CDR3 DNA reads as TGTGCCAGCAGCTTAAGTGGGACTAGCGGCAATGAGCAGTTCTTC.